This TCR beta chain was observed in a study of cytomegalovirus exposure and HLA in healthy donors (dated by TCRdb to between 2016 and 2019). As for the study more broadly: According to an earlier analysis of a few hundred of the donors, about 179 million T cells yielded 117 million unique TCR beta sequences and about 300 Gb of sequence data. Roughly 300 gigabases of sequencing data and 91 million or so unique TCR sequences made up an early release that covered several hundred HLA-typed donors. Of the roughly 410 genotyped donors, 75% to 85% were placed in the genetic ancestry cluster associated with self-reported Caucasian donors. The study aimed to test whether signatures of past pathogen exposure could be identified by cataloging public T cell receptors. Using immunosequencing, the study profiled T cell repertoires from around 670 subjects and related those repertoires to cytomegalovirus serostatus. A separate validation cohort of over a hundred different subjects was used in addition to the roughly 640-subject first cohort. To predict cytomegalovirus infection status, the study combined high-throughput TCR immunosequencing, statistical association of individual TCRs with disease status, and machine learning. A later analysis re-analyzed previously published TCR beta repertoires from several hundred donors and added high-resolution HLA genotyping to study TCR occurrence patterns. The later analysis used no new phenotypic data to find candidate immune exposures, relying instead on TCR beta sequences and their occurrence across donors. An earlier analysis of 587 of the donors used high-throughput TCR beta sequencing to judge whether each TCR beta V gene segment behaved as functional or pseudogenic. Donor age, sex, ethnicity and CMV serostatus were compiled together with the repertoire data. Genome-wide SNP genotypes for about 65% of the roughly 670 donors were used in a later genetic analysis, which treated that subset as a discovery cohort. Every discovery cohort repertoire had been produced on one sequencing platform. HLA typing included class I and class II loci at four-digit resolution. Typing coverage differed by locus: A, B, C, DRB1 and DQB1 were typed in about 620-640 donors, DQA1 in about 500, DPA1 in some 600, and DPB1 in around 490. Five DR-DQ haplotypes were treated as single units for association and clustering because of strong linkage in the cohort. Across around 400 genotyped donors of the cohort, an average of 235,054 unique TCR beta nucleotide sequences per donor were sequenced, and approximately 17% of those sequences were non-productive. Results the study describes overall, beyond this receptor: Compared with the roughly 700-donor mean, donors in an Asian-associated ancestry cluster had fewer N-insertions in productive TCRs, according to a later genetic analysis. An association between a missense DCLRE1C variant and V-gene and J-gene trimming of TCR beta chains was found in a later genetic analysis and replicated in an independent cohort. A later analysis found that HLA-associated TCR beta chains were more clonally expanded and had lower generation probabilities than equally common non-associated chains. In the study, roughly 160 TCR beta chains were listed as associated with cytomegalovirus. HLA typing was unavailable for some donors at each locus, so association tests used only the typed subset. A later analysis reported that several top co-occurrence clusters appeared linked to parvovirus B19, influenza, CMV and Epstein-Barr virus. When HLA alleles, especially DR and DQ, strongly co-occurred, attributing TCR associations to individual alleles was difficult. Presence/absence analyses assumed roughly uniform sequencing depth across donors, an assumption that may not hold. Because counts were too low, about 18 rarely observed V segments, including chromosome 9 orphons, were excluded from the earlier analysis of some 540 of the donors. The classifier was reported to diagnose cytomegalovirus status with high specificity and sensitivity in both the original and validation cohorts. In this cohort, only TCR beta chains were sequenced, and detectable features were limited by the absence of alpha or paired-chain data. It was suggested by the authors that the approach could potentially be generalized to other disease states and immunological phenotypes. In an earlier analysis of some 540 of the donors, most TCR beta V segments appeared in productive rearrangements about 87% or about 30% of the time, broadly matching IMGT annotations. A group of highly shared sequence variants was considered likely to be a technical artifact of the sequencing pipeline. Three of the identified cytomegalovirus-associated TCR beta chains were confirmed in vitro to be specific for cytomegalovirus antigens. According to a later analysis, TCR association rates differed among HLA loci, with DRB1 alleles showing the most associated TCRs and HLA-C alleles showing the fewest. The 87-base-pair reads could not distinguish some IMGT-functional V segments, including TRBV6-2 and TRBV6-3, so those segments were excluded. A further reported finding was that TCR beta sequences accurately predicted the HLA-A and HLA-B alleles for most subjects in the first cohort. Immune exposure information for the cohort was limited to CMV serostatus. Correlated functional status among segregating V segments might reflect linkage disequilibrium, but an unknown experimental factor could not be ruled out. A later analysis found that most CMV-associated TCR beta chains appeared HLA-restricted, with HLA associations seemingly driven largely by CMV exposure. In a later analysis, over 15,000 TCR beta sequences were associated with specific HLA alleles at a false discovery rate of 0.05. Across donors, most TCR sequences were observed very rarely, whereas some public TCRs were present in many individuals.

The cohort consisted of some 730 healthy bone marrow donors. All cohort members were sampled while nominally healthy, although unrecorded immune exposures were likely present. The donor was CMV seronegative and was included in the group of 352 seronegative cohort members. Every donor gave a peripheral blood sample, and the peripheral blood mononuclear cells from that sample were used for TCR beta sequencing. Genomic DNA extraction from the blood cell samples was performed with the Qiagen DNeasy Blood Extraction Kit. The germline V gene supplies CDR1 MNHNS and CDR2 SASEGT. The CDR3 has 15 amino acids, counting the end cysteine and phenylalanine. Only the CDR3 portion is preserved as DNA: 45 bases, with reading frame beginning at the first base. V is shortened by 2 bases, J by 5 bases, and the region joining them spans 13 bases. This clone was counted once. There is no known antigen for this receptor. No quality values exist for individual bases; no much larger clone is one base distant.

The library relied on the immunoSEQ multiplex PCR assay. For the multiplex PCR, a mixture combining 60 forward primers for TCR Vbeta segments and 13 reverse primers for TCR Jbeta segments was used. The CDR3 region of rearranged TCR beta genes was amplified from genomic DNA with a multiplex PCR assay. On the Illumina HiSeq System, the amplified TCR beta libraries were sequenced as 87-base-pair reads. The paper's processing steps were these. In a later analysis, around 80 million unique TCR beta chains were counted across the 500 to 850 repertoires, and roughly 10 million of these chains were shared by at least two donors. Raw reads were error-corrected and collapsed into unique sequences by a nearest-neighbor algorithm in which closely related sequences were merged to remove PCR and sequencing errors. V, D and J gene segments were assigned by aligning CDR3 sequences to IMGT reference sequences. For a sequence to be retained, a match of at least six nucleotides to both a V gene segment and a J gene segment was required. A rearrangement was called productive if the CDR3 had no stop codons and remained in frame with V and J, and every other rearrangement was called non-productive. Following IMGT convention, CDR3 was defined as the stretch from the second conserved V-encoded cysteine to the conserved J-encoded phenylalanine. The earlier analysis of more than 450 of the donors excluded sequences that lacked an unambiguous match to a single V gene segment. An earlier analysis of almost 600 of the donors classified V segments as functional when productive rearrangements were above 56.7% and as segregating when the standard deviation between donors was above 5%. A statistical classification framework was developed to diagnose cytomegalovirus status using the catalog of TCR beta chain sequences. In a later analysis, TCR nucleotide sequences were compared against IMGT/GENE-DB human TR gene sequences so that V and J genes could be assigned. A later analysis assigned CDR3 sequences and most-parsimonious VDJ recombination scenarios with the TCRdist pipeline. A later analysis defined each TCR beta chain by its CDR3 amino acid sequence plus V-gene family, and excluded reads lacking a unique V-gene family. A later analysis removed 600 or so highly shared, low-generation-probability nucleotide sequences to deal with suspected cross-contamination and a sequencing artifact. In a later analysis, a clonal expansion index was calculated for each public chain from normalized within-repertoire ranks of inferred template counts. In a later analysis, generation probabilities were computed with a VDJ recombination model fitted to out-of-frame rearrangements, and the resulting probabilities were checked against IGoR. In a later analysis, TCR-TCR, TCR-HLA and TCR-CMV co-occurrence was scored with hypergeometric tests, and a repertoire-size bias correction was applied to TCR pairs. A later analysis estimated false discovery rates by permuting HLA or CMV assignments 20 times. In a later analysis, co-occurring TCRs were grouped using DBSCAN, with TCRdist sequence similarity added in when clustering inside HLA-allele-positive subsets. For co-occurrence clustering, repertoires with fewer than 30,000 or more than 120,000 public chains were excluded, along with about five repertoires with anomalous nucleotide sharing. TCRdb carries this immuneACCESS record with in-frame sequences only. Its versions omit some clonotypes, under half of them owing to an unresolved V gene in the studies checked, with the rest unexplained. The DNA gave D and trimming, while V, J and clone size come from that table. This sample has fewer than 75,000 clones in its table, and 75% of those were observed once. Roughly 12% of the sample lies in the top ten.

This sequence uses TRBV6-1 and TRBJ2-1; D gene: possibly TRBD2, on 6 matching bases. Material: PBMCs. This TCR came from a man between 70 and 80 years old in good health and CMV-seronegative. The DNA reads as follows: TGTGCCAGCAGTGAAATCACGGGAGTGGACAATGAGCAGTTCTTC. Its translation reads: CASSEITGVDNEQFF.